This T cell receptor (beta chain) was sequenced during a study of shared clonotypes between healthy human individuals. The wider study: Donor ages ranged 18 to 49 years: a couple of women, a few men.

V was clipped by 1 base and J by 2 bases; unmatched bases: 4. There are 15 residues in the CDR3. The germline gives CDR1 SGHTS, CDR2 YDEGEE. All donors qualified as healthy HIV-negative adults and had experienced no recent acute infections or vaccinations. Produced via immunoSEQ multiplex PCR; TCRdb's table is partial and in-frame only. The sample has millions of clones, approximately 95% seen once. The clonotype originates from a young man in good health. The sample was naive CD4+ T cells sorted from blood. Regarding subset: CD45RA+ positively selected. The chain combines TRBV5-8 with TRBJ2-7, with 9 bases lining up with TRBD2. Here the CDR3 reads CASSLFLAGTYEQYF. DNA of the CDR3: TGTGCCAGCAGCTTGTTTCTAGCGGGGACCTACGAGCAGTACTTC. The whole variable domain, filled in from reference TRBV5-8 and TRBJ2-7, reads EAGVTQSPTHLIKTRGQQATLRCSPISGHTSVYWYQQALGLGLQFLLWYDEGEERNRGNFPPRFSGRQFPNYSSELNVNALELEDSALYLCASSLFLAGTYEQYFGPGTRLTVT.